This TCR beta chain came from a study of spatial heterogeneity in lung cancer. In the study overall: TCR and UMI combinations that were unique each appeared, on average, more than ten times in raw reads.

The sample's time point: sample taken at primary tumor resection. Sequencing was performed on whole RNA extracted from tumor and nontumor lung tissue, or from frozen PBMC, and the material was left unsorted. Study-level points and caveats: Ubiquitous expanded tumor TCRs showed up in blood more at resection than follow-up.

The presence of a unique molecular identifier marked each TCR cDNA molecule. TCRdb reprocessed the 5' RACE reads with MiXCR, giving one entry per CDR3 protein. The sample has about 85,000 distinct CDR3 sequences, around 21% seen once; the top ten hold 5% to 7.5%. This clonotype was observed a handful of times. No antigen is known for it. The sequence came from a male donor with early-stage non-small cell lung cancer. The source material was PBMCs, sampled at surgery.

CDR3 coding DNA: TGTGCCAGCTCACGAGGACAGCTCGAGGAGACCCAGTACTTC. Translation: CASSRGQLEETQYF. V usage is TRBV18 and J usage is TRBJ2-5; a weak D match, TRBD1 (6 bases). Per the germline V gene, CDR1 is KGHSH and CDR2 is LQKENI. The germline V and J ends were trimmed by 4 bases and 5 bases, with 14 bases remaining between them. This CDR3 has 14 residues.